This T cell receptor (beta chain) derives from a study of T cell changes during pregnancy in multiple sclerosis. Sequencing was performed with immunoSEQ multiplex PCR; in TCRdb, only in-frame clones are kept and a portion is missing. The table has some 66,000 clones, 90% to 95% seen once. CDR1 is MNHNS and CDR2 is SASEGT in the germline V gene. The CDR3 loop spans 15 amino acids. Trimming stripped 2 bases from V and 5 bases from J, with 15 bases between. Sequenced here: CD8+ T cells from peripheral blood mononuclear cells, sampled before pregnancy. The chain carries TRBV6-1 and TRBJ2-5; D may be TRBD2 (7 bases). This receptor was identified in a female donor with multiple sclerosis, enrolled in a pregnancy study. The CDR3 DNA follows: TGTGCCAGCAGTGAATTGGCGGGGGCGTCGGAGACCCAGTACTTC. Encoded protein: CASSELAGASETQYF.